These 8 T cell receptor beta chains came from one sample sequenced in a study of PD-1 blockade in classical Hodgkin lymphoma. Time point defined: cycle 4 day 1 (C4D1), after 5 to 7 weeks of nivolumab. With no exception, relapse followed autologous stem cell transplantation in all patients, and brentuximab vedotin exposure varied. The protocol was immunoSEQ multiplex PCR, while the TCRdb copy is restricted to in-frame clones and leaves out a portion. The data hold around 25,000 clones, with about 72% observed a single time. Specimen: peripheral blood mononuclear cells (PBMCs), collected before the fourth cycle of nivolumab. All receptors derive from a human donor with classical Hodgkin lymphoma.

The chain carries TRBV28 and TRBJ1-5; possible D gene TRBD1, 5 bases. The CDR3 extends over 13 amino acids. Trimming stripped 11 bases from V and 0 bases from J, with 11 bases between. From germline, CDR1 is MDHEN and CDR2 SYDVKM. The CDR3 region has the DNA TGTGCCGGGGGGGTCTATAGCAATCAGCCCCAGCATTTT. It yields the protein CAGGVYSNQPQHF.

This chain joins TRBV4-1 and TRBJ1-1; a weak D match, TRBD1 (6 bases). V lost 4 bases and J 0 bases, leaving 12 bases between the germline ends. The length of the CDR3 is 15 residues. CDR1 MGHRA and CDR2 YSYEKL come from the germline V gene. CDR3 DNA: TGCGCCAGCAGCCCGGACAGAACCATGAACACTGAAGCTTTCTTT. It specifies CASSPDRTMNTEAFF.

The chain combines TRBV2 with TRBJ2-1; 10 bases line up with TRBD2. This CDR3 spans 14 amino acids. Germline V CDR1 and CDR2: SNHLY, FYNNEI. The CDR3 nucleotides are TGTGCAACCGCCGGACTAGCGGCCTACAATGAGCAGTTCTTC. Amino acids: CATAGLAAYNEQFF.

The CDR3 here is CASTRDSSFSGYTF. The CDR3 bases are TGTGCCAGCACCAGGGACTCCTCCTTTTCTGGCTACACCTTC. The gene calls are TRBV6-5 and TRBJ1-2; D might be TRBD1 (5 bases). V was trimmed by 7 bases and J by 7 bases, leaving 19 bases between them. Germline loops: CDR1 MNHEY, CDR2 SVGAGI. The CDR3 has 14 residues.

V usage is TRBV18 and J usage is TRBJ1-5, with 7 bases fitting TRBD1. Germline V gene data show CDR1 as KGHSH and CDR2 as LQKENI. This CDR3 has 14 amino acids. The ends lost 6 bases at V and 6 bases at J; junction bases unmatched: 8. For the CDR3, the DNA is TGTGCCAGCTCGAGACAGGGTTTGGGTCAGCCCCAGCATTTT. Translation: CASSRQGLGQPQHF.

This clone was seen a few times. V and J are TRBV27 and TRBJ1-5; 8 bases align to TRBD1. Germline trimming cut 5 bases from V and 9 bases from J; bases unmatched to any gene: 12. The CDR3 is 15 residues long. Germline V gene sequence: CDR1 MNHEY, CDR2 SMNVEV (reference sequence). The CDR3 sequence: CASSPDSGGYRPQHF. The DNA for the CDR3 is TGTGCCAGCAGTCCGGATTCAGGGGGCTATCGGCCCCAGCATTTT.

For the CDR3, the DNA is TGTGCCATCGGGGCTACTGGGGCCAACGTCCTGACTTTC. Translating it yields CAIGATGANVLTF. The rearrangement joins TRBV6-1 to TRBJ2-6, with D tentatively TRBD1 or TRBD2 (5 bases each). From germline, CDR1 is MNHNS and CDR2 SASEGT. The CDR3 length is 13 residues. V shed 10 bases and J shed 2 bases, with 9 bases lying between them.

The chain has TRBV9 and TRBJ2-1; 8 nucleotides line up with TRBD1. CDR3 length: 15 amino acids. Germline CDR1 reads SGDLS; CDR2 reads YYNGEE. Germline trimming cut 3 bases from V and 0 bases from J; bases unmatched to any gene: 2. The CDR3 region is CASSDRGDSYNEQFF. The CDR3 region has the DNA TGTGCCAGCAGCGACAGGGGGGACTCCTACAATGAGCAGTTCTTC.